Below are 26 T cell receptor beta chains sequenced from a single sample in a study of Ad26.COV2.S vaccination and SARS-CoV-2 variants. The method was immunoSEQ multiplex PCR; TCRdb's version includes in-frame clones alone and lacks a portion of them. The table has around 370,000 clones, approximately 85% seen once; the top ten hold approximately 3.5%. The treatment: around 19 received Ad26.COV2.S at low or high dose, single or two shots; roughly five received placebo; per-sample allocation not given. Sampling was done on day 63 after the first vaccine or placebo injection. The source was peripheral blood, collected in a trial of Ad26.COV2.S vaccine versus placebo. The receptor set was obtained from a person between 18 and 65 years old who received the Ad26.COV2.S COVID-19 vaccine or a placebo.

This chain uses TRBV6-2 or TRBV6-3 with TRBJ2-1; D not certain. This CDR3 region has 12 residues. The V end was cut by 6 bases, the J end by 9 bases, with 12 bases between. The germline CDR1 and CDR2 sequences are MNHEY and SVGEGT. Here the CDR3 DNA reads TGTGCCAGCAGCATCACTCGTATTGAGCAGTTCTTC. It codes for CASSITRIEQFF.

This clone was detected a few times. V usage is TRBV7-9 and J usage is TRBJ2-7, with D perhaps matching TRBD2 (6 bases). This CDR3 is 16 amino acids long. Germline CDR1 and CDR2: SEHNR and FQNEAQ (reference sequence). Trimming cost V 6 bases and J 2 bases, with 20 bases left between them. CDR3 DNA: TGTGCCAGCAGTGAAGGCGGTGGAGGGGCGCCCTACGAGCAGTACTTC. As protein: CASSEGGGGAPYEQYF.

This rearrangement joins TRBV18 to TRBJ1-1; TRBD1 might be the D (5 bases). Germline V gene data show CDR1 as KGHSH and CDR2 as LQKENI. V lost 3 bases and J 3 bases, leaving 14 bases between the germline ends. The CDR3 extends over 15 amino acids. Here the CDR3 reads CASSPRVPGDTEAFF. CDR3 in DNA: TGTGCCAGCTCACCCCGCGTCCCGGGGGACACTGAAGCTTTCTTT.

The genes are TRBV6-5 and TRBJ1-1; D is uncertain. The CDR3 covers 15 residues. Germline V gene lookup returns CDR1 MNHEY and CDR2 SVGAGI. The V end was cut by 2 bases, the J end by 1 base, with 11 bases between. CDR3 protein: CASSYHSQSNTEAFF. The CDR3 DNA reads as TGTGCCAGCAGTTACCACAGCCAATCGAACACTGAAGCTTTCTTT.

The chain joins TRBV15 to TRBJ2-1; D tentatively fits TRBD1 or TRBD2 (5 bases each). This CDR3 region has 16 residues. V was shortened by 4 bases and J by 6 bases, with 19 bases between the two germline ends. Germline V lookup: CDR1 LNHNV, CDR2 YYDKDF (reference sequence). CDR3 nucleotide sequence: TGTGCCACCAGCAAAATCGGGACGGGGCCTGGCAATGAGCAGTTCTTC. This codes for CATSKIGTGPGNEQFF. Full variable domain (outside the CDR3, taken from reference TRBV15 and TRBJ2-1): DAMVIQNPRYQVTQFGKPVTLSCSQTLNHNVMYWYQQKSSQAPKLLFHYYDKDFNNEADTPDNFQSRRPNTSFCFLDIRSPGLGDTAMYLCATSKIGTGPGNEQFFGPGTRLTVL.

This rearrangement joins TRBV10-1 to TRBJ1-6; D remains unclear. Trimming pared 3 bases from V and 8 bases from J, leaving 5 bases between. Germline CDR1 WNHNN, CDR2 SYGVQD (reference sequence). The CDR3 loop spans 12 amino acids. CDR3 sequence reads: CASSDQHSPLHF. The DNA of the CDR3 is TGCGCCAGCAGTGATCAACATTCACCCCTCCACTTT.

The CDR3 bases are TGTGCCAGCAGTCGTAACCCCTATAGCGGGAGGGCCGAGGAACTCGAGCAGTACTTC. Translated: CASSRNPYSGRAEELEQYF. The rearrangement links TRBV27 to TRBJ2-7; 11 nucleotides agree with TRBD2. V lost 5 bases and J lost 6; bases outside the gene matches: 21. Germline V gives CDR1 MNHEY, CDR2 SMNVEV (reference sequence). This CDR3 is built from 19 residues.

This chain connects TRBV5-1 to TRBJ1-1, with D perhaps TRBD1 (5 bases). The CDR3 sequence is 14 residues long. V was trimmed by 4 bases and J by 1 base, leaving 11 bases between them. Germline V gene lookup returns CDR1 SGHRS and CDR2 YFSETQ. CDR3: CASSPKTANTEAFF. CDR3 in DNA: TGCGCCAGCAGCCCCAAGACAGCGAACACTGAAGCTTTCTTT.

This clone was observed a handful of times. The chain recombines TRBV10-2 with TRBJ2-7; D not resolved. Trimming removed 6 bases at V and 3 bases at J, with 9 bases between. The CDR3 spans 12 residues. Germline V lookup: CDR1 WSHSY, CDR2 SAAADI. CDR3 sequence reads: CASRPQGYEQYF. The DNA for the CDR3 is TGCGCCAGCAGACCCCAAGGCTACGAGCAGTACTTC.

The chain carries TRBV7-9 and TRBJ2-1, with D perhaps matching TRBD1 or TRBD2 (5 bases each). Germline V gene lookup returns CDR1 SEHNR and CDR2 FQNEAQ (reference sequence). V was clipped by 3 bases and J by 4 bases, with 16 bases between them. The CDR3 spans 16 residues. The CDR3 DNA sequence: TGTGCCAGCAGCTTGTTTCCGGGACCCACATACAATGAGCAGTTCTTC. This translates into CASSLFPGPTYNEQFF.

This chain connects TRBV4-2 to TRBJ2-1; possible D gene TRBD1, 6 bases. CDR1 is LGHNA, CDR2 YNFKEQ, per germline. V was cut by 0 bases and J by 3 bases, with 9 bases left in between. The CDR3 runs 15 residues. The CDR3 region is CASSQDQGSYNEQFF. CDR3 coding DNA: TGTGCCAGCAGCCAAGATCAGGGGAGCTACAATGAGCAGTTCTTC.

The genes are TRBV18 and TRBJ2-7; D is possibly TRBD2 (6 bases). Germline CDR1 KGHSH, CDR2 LQKENI. This CDR3 region has 14 residues. V lost 4 bases to trimming and J lost 3 bases, with 13 bases between them. This CDR3 is CASSQDSGIYEQYF. The CDR3 bases are TGTGCCAGCTCACAAGATAGCGGCATCTACGAGCAGTACTTC.

This sequence joins TRBV30 and TRBJ1-1, with 7 bases identical to TRBD1. CDR1 and CDR2 from the germline V gene are GTSNPN and SVGIG (reference sequence). V dropped 5 bases and J dropped 6; count of bases not matched to a gene: 6. The CDR3 extends over 12 amino acids. CDR3 region: CAWSDRAAEAFF. The CDR3 DNA follows: TGTGCCTGGTCTGACAGGGCGGCTGAAGCTTTCTTT.

The chain employs TRBV5-8 and TRBJ2-7, with D possibly matching TRBD1 (6 bases). V lost 0 bases and J lost 2, with 15 bases in between. CDR3 length: 16 amino acids. The germline V gene encodes CDR1 SGHTS and CDR2 YDEGEE. The CDR3 loop reads CASSLAIGRGTYEQYF. Here the CDR3 DNA reads TGTGCCAGCAGCTTGGCCATCGGCAGGGGAACCTACGAGCAGTACTTC. The full variable domain, its missing parts supplied by reference TRBV5-8 and TRBJ2-7, is EAGVTQSPTHLIKTRGQQATLRCSPISGHTSVYWYQQALGLGLQFLLWYDEGEERNRGNFPPRFSGRQFPNYSSELNVNALELEDSALYLCASSLAIGRGTYEQYFGPGTRLTVT.

The chain has TRBV3-1 (or the pseudogene TRBV3-2) and TRBJ2-3; the match to TRBD2 covers 9 bases. The CDR3 is 15 residues long. J lost 6 bases, V lost 5 bases, and 9 bases had no gene match. Looked up from germline, CDR1 is LGHDT and CDR2 is YNNKEL (reference sequence). The CDR3 sequence is CASSKGLAGLDTQYF. The CDR3 nucleotides read TGTGCCAGCAGCAAGGGGCTAGCGGGACTGGATACGCAGTATTTT.

The chain has TRBV28 and TRBJ1-4; no reliable D call. The V end lost 3 bases, the J end lost 8 bases, and 16 bases lay between the germline ends. Germline V lookup: CDR1 MDHEN, CDR2 SYDVKM. The CDR3 covers 15 residues. The CDR3 region is CASSFKSGNLEKLFF. The CDR3 DNA reads as TGTGCCAGCAGTTTTAAAAGTGGTAACCTCGAAAAACTGTTTTTT.

CDR3 sequence reads: CASSQSSEFVHPEQYF. DNA for the CDR3: TGCGCCAGCAGTCAATCATCAGAATTCGTACATCCCGAGCAGTACTTC. V usage is TRBV23-1 and J usage is TRBJ2-7; D is ambiguous. TRBV23-1 qualifies as an ORF whose function is uncertain. V gave up 0 bases and J gave up 6 bases, with 18 bases separating them. This CDR3 has 16 amino acids.

The chain links TRBV5-1 to TRBJ1-1; D gene uncertain. CDR3 length equals 15 residues. Trimming left V 0 bases short and J 1 base short, with 10 bases between. Germline V gene lookup returns CDR1 SGHRS and CDR2 YFSETQ. The CDR3 DNA sequence: TGCGCCAGCAGCTTGGGGGTTTTGGGGAACACTGAAGCTTTCTTT. Translated: CASSLGVLGNTEAFF.

J is TRBJ1-2 and V is TRBV7-2; D is ambiguous. Per the germline V gene, CDR1 is SGHTA and CDR2 is FQGNSA. V lost 1 base, J lost 6 bases, and 9 bases lay in between. The CDR3 extends over 13 amino acids. The CDR3, as DNA: TGTGCCAGCAGCTTAGAGAGGACGGATGGCTACACCTTC. It codes for CASSLERTDGYTF.

The chain links TRBV7-2 to TRBJ2-1; D is possibly TRBD2 (7 bases). This CDR3 comprises 16 residues. Trimming took off 7 bases at V and 1 base at J, with 17 bases between the two ends. Germline CDR1 reads SGHTA; CDR2 reads FQGNSA. The CDR3 loop is CASTSGGLVSYNEQFF. The CDR3, as DNA: TGTGCCAGCACCTCCGGGGGGCTAGTATCCTACAATGAGCAGTTCTTC.

A few counts support this clone. Other DNA variants within this sample encode the same CDR3. This chain links TRBV19 with TRBJ2-6; possibly TRBD1 for D (5 bases). CDR1 is LNHDA and CDR2 is SQIVND in the germline V gene (reference sequence). Trimming removed 6 bases from V and 1 base from J, with 7 bases in between. The CDR3 covers 14 residues. In DNA, the CDR3 is TGTGCCAGTAGCACAGGTTCTGGGGCCAACGTCCTGACTTTC. It encodes CASSTGSGANVLTF.

V is TRBV7-2 and J is TRBJ2-6, with 7 positions matching TRBD1. The CDR3 contains 17 residues. Germline CDR1 SGHTA, CDR2 FQGNSA. V shed 5 bases and J 0 bases; nucleotides not matched to a gene: 7. The CDR3 spells CASSPGGKLSGANVLTF. CDR3 DNA sequence: TGTGCCAGCAGCCCAGGGGGAAAACTCTCTGGGGCCAACGTCCTGACTTTC.

V is TRBV7-4 and J is TRBJ1-3, with 7 bases matching TRBD1. The CDR3 is made up of 15 amino acids. Germline V gives CDR1 SGHVT, CDR2 SQSDAQ. Trimming removed 4 bases from V and 5 bases from J; junction bases left unmatched: 8. Written as DNA, the CDR3 is TGTGCCAGCAGCTCCCGACAGGGTCTTAGAAACACCATATATTTT. Translating it yields CASSSRQGLRNTIYF.

The gene calls are TRBV29-1 and TRBJ2-1; the match to TRBD2 covers 7 bases. V was clipped by 5 bases and J by 3 bases; unmatched bases: 4. CDR1 and CDR2 from the germline V gene are SQVTM and ANQGSEA. The CDR3 is 13 amino acids. The CDR3 DNA is TGCAGCGTTACGGGGGGATTCTACAATGAGCAGTTCTTC. It specifies CSVTGGFYNEQFF.

This chain connects TRBV10-3 to TRBJ1-3; D unclear. CDR1 is ENHRY and CDR2 is SYGVKD in the germline V gene. The V and J ends lost 0 bases and 7 bases respectively, with 13 bases between them. The CDR3 is 15 residues long. CDR3 sequence: CAISESKMLGNTIYF. The CDR3 nucleotides are TGTGCCATCAGTGAGTCGAAGATGCTTGGGAACACCATATATTTT.

Remarks on this clone: This sample also contains other DNA sequences that code for the same CDR3. The rearrangement joins TRBV5-1 to TRBJ2-1; 13 bases map to TRBD2. The CDR3 sequence is 16 residues long. Unmatched junction bases numbered 2, after V lost 2 bases and J lost 3 bases. Germline V gene lookup returns CDR1 SGHRS and CDR2 YFSETQ. CDR3 residues: CASSFRLAGGYNEQFF. The CDR3 DNA reads as TGCGCCAGCAGCTTTCGACTAGCGGGGGGCTACAATGAGCAGTTCTTC. The full variable domain, completed using reference TRBV5-1 and TRBJ2-1, is KAGVTQTPRYLIKTRGQQVTLSCSPISGHRSVSWYQQTPGQGLQFLFEYFSETQRNKGNFPGRFSGRQFSNSRSEMNVSTLELGDSALYLCASSFRLAGGYNEQFFGPGTRLTVL.